This T cell receptor beta chain was profiled in a study of CD4 T cells in relation to SARS-CoV-2 and coronaviruses. The table came from immunoSEQ multiplex PCR; TCRdb's copy has only in-frame clones and leaves some out. The repertoire includes about 18,000 clones, about 81% of them detected once, and about 11% sits in the top ten. General observations from the study: About 65% of donors had memory CD4+ clonotypes crossrecognizing SARS-CoV-2 and common cold coronavirus spike.

A word on this clone: The antigen remains undetermined.

The unexposed donors gave CD4+ T cells in about 2011-2019, prior to COVID-19. Isolation of CD4+ T cells took place after nine to ten days in culture. Testing used SARS-CoV-2 S/N and four cold-coronavirus spikes on unexposed-donor CD4+ T cells, cells permitting. The clonotype comes from a human donor in good health. The material sequenced was CD4+ T cells from PBMCs, cultured in vitro.

CDR3 nucleotide sequence: TGTGCCAGCAGTCGGACGGGGGACAGGGGACTTTATGGCTACACCTTC. It specifies CASSRTGDRGLYGYTF. The chain uses TRBV5-5 and TRBJ1-2; 10 positions match TRBD1. V dropped 5 bases and J dropped 5; count of bases not matched to a gene: 12. The CDR3 totals 16 residues. Germline values: CDR1 SGHKS, CDR2 YYEKEE (reference sequence).